This is a list of T cell receptor beta chains from one sample in a study of early T cells in non-severe SARS-CoV-2 infection. TCRdb used MiXCR to reprocess the 5' RACE reads, holding one entry per CDR3 protein. The profile shows about 94,000 distinct CDR3 sequences, roughly 13% of them singletons. The material sequenced was whole blood. These receptor sequences come from an adult who was a healthcare worker with PCR-confirmed SARS-CoV-2 infection or an uninfected control (not recorded which). Both conserved end residues are part of each CDR3. Fields, in order: V gene, CDR3 protein.

>TRBV12-3/TRBV12-4
CASSLTLAADTQYF
>TRBV7-2
CASSLTRTGGSWETQYF
>TRBV6-5
CASSRLRRTGNSPLHF
>TRBV28
CASSSDLIPQETQYF
>TRBV19
CASSILGGGAAEQFF
>TRBV20-1
CSAQDRGHGYTF
>TRBV7-6
CASSAGTANTGELFF
>TRBV6-6
CASSFPLTGPDKPQHF
>TRBV10-2
CATVVQPQHF
>TRBV7-2
CASSLGTSTDTQYF
>TRBV5-1
CASSLGVLTRGQENF
>TRBV4-1
CASSQDPNQETQYF
>TRBV4-2
CASSQEDETYGYTF
>TRBV28
CASLSGGNTGELFF
>TRBV20-1
CSTGPTPFETQYF
>TRBV28
CASSFGASNEKLFF
>TRBV18
CASSQGFFGNTDTQYF
>TRBV6-1
CASSEGRDNSPLHF
>TRBV6-2/TRBV6-3
CASSTGPNNEQFF
>TRBV29-1
CSVLGRETQYF
>TRBV28
CASSLGGSKNIQYF
>TRBV5-1
CASSLNRGKGEQYF
>TRBV6-2/TRBV6-3
CASSPVRAQYF
>TRBV29-1
CSVKPGTSNYEQYF
>TRBV15
CATSSWANGYTF
>TRBV11-1
CASSLGLTGGNEQFF
>TRBV6-2/TRBV6-3
CASSYSPWTSGGTYNEQFF
>TRBV6-6
CASAVGQGPSQHF
>TRBV12-3/TRBV12-4
CASRGHLIETQYF
>TRBV6-5
CASSSERGGQGETQYF
>TRBV6-2/TRBV6-3
CASSHGPEQFF
>TRBV2
CASQILKTGIEQYF
>TRBV7-2
CASSQETGIYGYTF
>TRBV11-2
CASSLGQTDQETQYF
>TRBV5-6
CASSLAEATDTQYF
>TRBV7-9
CASSLSSNTQYF
>TRBV6-1
CASSGLDNQPQHF
>TRBV6-6
CASSHREDTGELFF
>TRBV11-2
CASSSYGGIRKETQYF